This T cell receptor (beta chain) was retrieved from a study of blood T cell repertoires in COVID-19. The overall study: The study drew acute and convalescent COVID-19 samples from the United States, Italy and Spain. The cDNA or gDNA used as material had been derived from T cells, B-cell-depleted T cells, or PBMCs.

As originally analysed: For nucleated cells, counts were estimated from reference gene primer amplification. Assay used: immunoSEQ multiplex PCR; TCRdb lists only in-frame clones, some missing. V, J and clone size are those of that table, while D and trimming were read from the DNA. The sample carries tens of thousands of clones, approximately 73% recorded once. The CDR3 sequence is 14 residues long. CDR1 is SGHRS, CDR2 YFSETQ, per germline. Deletions cut 0 bases from V and 6 bases from J, with 13 bases between. The TCR sequence derives from a woman aged 45-59 years with active or convalescent COVID-19. Material: peripheral blood. This chain uses TRBV5-1 with TRBJ2-7, with D perhaps TRBD1 (5 bases). The CDR3 sequence: CASSLDPGLPEQYF. The CDR3 nucleotides are TGCGCCAGCAGCTTGGATCCAGGGTTACCCGAGCAGTACTTC.